This T cell receptor beta chain is drawn from a study of CXCR3-negative and CXCR3-positive naive CD8 T cells. The study, taken as a whole, reports: The study inferred TCR strength from TRB CDR3 properties and found comparable surface CD5 between naive subsets.

The method, 5' RACE with UMI labels, was used to prepare the TRB cDNA libraries. TCRdb processed the 5' RACE reads again and assigns one entry to each CDR3 protein, with no DNA. Listed are 150,000 or so distinct CDR3 sequences; approximately 0.3% falls within the top ten. Germline CDR1 and CDR2: MDHEN and SYDVKM. This CDR3 is built from 16 residues. A word on this clonotype: Its cognate antigen is unknown.

The rearrangement uses TRBV28 and TRBJ2-3; lacking DNA, the TRBD2 call made by TCRdb goes unchecked. The specimen was naive CXCR3- CD8+ T cells from blood. Sample subset: CD45RO-CCR7+CD27+CD95- naive CD8+ T cells lacking CXCR3 (TNR3-). This clonotype was sampled from a human donor in good health. Some clones in this sample may be carry-over from other donors' samples. The CDR3 sequence is CASSPWTSGSTDTQYF.